This T cell receptor (beta chain) emerged from a study of technical replicates of blood from a handful of donors. Some clones are missing from TCRdb's copy, which holds only in-frame ones; the method was immunoSEQ multiplex PCR. Here the sample spans 75,000 to 95,000 clones, 70% to 90% being singletons. In its sample, this clone was seen once. The specimen was T cells isolated from PBMCs. The TCR was taken from a human donor in good health.

The CDR3 coding sequence is TGCGCCAGCAGTCAATCGAGGACAGGGTCGAACACTGAAGCTTTCTTT. Its protein is CASSQSRTGSNTEAFF. The chain couples TRBV23-1 to TRBJ1-1; 8 nucleotides match TRBD1. TRBV23-1 is filed as an ORF, its function uncertain. Unmatched junction bases numbered 4, after V lost 0 bases and J lost 1 base. This CDR3 spans 16 amino acids.